One and the same sample provided the 6 T cell receptor beta chains below, sequenced in a study of cytomegalovirus exposure and HLA in healthy donors. The PCR made use of 60 Vbeta and 13 Jbeta primers. Sequencing was performed with immunoSEQ multiplex PCR; in TCRdb, only in-frame clones are kept and a portion is missing. This sample carries roughly 150,000 clones, around 80% of them seen once, and the ten largest clones take 1.5% to 1.7%. The source material was PBMCs. These receptors were taken from a man aged 40-49 years in good health and CMV-seronegative.

J is TRBJ2-1 and V is TRBV13; no reliable D call. Trimming cost V 5 bases and J 3 bases, with 8 bases left between them. Germline V gene sequence: CDR1 PRHDT, CDR2 FYEKMQ (reference sequence). This CDR3 has 13 residues. The CDR3 DNA reads as TGTGCCAGCAGCCACCCGGGCTACAATGAGCAGTTCTTC. Residues: CASSHPGYNEQFF.

The chain recombines TRBV6-1 with TRBJ2-3; D perhaps matches TRBD2 (6 bases). V dropped 5 bases and J dropped 12 bases, with 12 bases sitting between them. This CDR3 contains 11 residues. Germline loops: CDR1 MNHNS, CDR2 SASEGT. The CDR3 protein is CASSSPGLQYF. The CDR3 bases are TGTGCCAGCAGTTCGCCGGGACTTCAGTATTTT.

This clone was detected once. Its ends do not fully match the called genes, so a read error is possible. This rearrangement joins TRBV5-6 to TRBJ2-6; 9 bases match TRBD2. This CDR3 has 17 residues. Germline V gives CDR1 SGHDT, CDR2 YYEEEE. The DNA for the CDR3 is TGTGCCAGCAGTTGGGTAGCGGGAGATTCTGGGGCCAACGGCCTGACTTTC. Translation: CASSWVAGDSGANGLTF.

The chain has TRBV9 and TRBJ1-1; TRBD1 aligns across 9 bases. The CDR3 has 15 residues. With 6 bases clipped from V and 4 bases from J, the junction kept 10 bases outside the gene matches. Germline CDR1 and CDR2: SGDLS and YYNGEE. The CDR3 spells CASTRDRDLSTEAFF. The DNA of the CDR3 is TGTGCCAGCACCAGGGACAGGGACTTGAGCACTGAAGCTTTCTTT.

J is TRBJ2-3 and V is TRBV5-6; perhaps TRBD2 as D (5 bases). This CDR3 is built from 14 residues. Per the germline V gene, CDR1 is SGHDT and CDR2 is YYEEEE. V was cut by 0 bases and J by 1 base, with 6 bases left in between. The CDR3 DNA follows: TGTGCCAGCAGCTTGGGGCGGGGCACAGATACGCAGTATTTT. The encoded protein is CASSLGRGTDTQYF.

This rearrangement joins TRBV30 to TRBJ2-3; 12 nucleotides line up with TRBD1. CDR3 length equals 16 residues. Per the germline V gene, CDR1 is GTSNPN and CDR2 is SVGIG (reference sequence). V shed 1 base and J 4 bases; nucleotides not matched to a gene: 6. This CDR3 reads CAWSAGTGGLADTQYF. In DNA, the CDR3 is TGTGCCTGGAGTGCCGGGACAGGGGGCTTAGCAGATACGCAGTATTTT.